The 9 T cell receptor beta chains presented below share a single source sample, sequenced in a study of blood T cell repertoires in COVID-19. The protocol was immunoSEQ multiplex PCR, while the TCRdb copy is restricted to in-frame clones and leaves out a portion. The table has some 28,000 clones, approximately 87% seen once. The sequencing input was peripheral blood. Source of these receptors: a man aged 65 to 85 with active COVID-19.

The chain recombines TRBV19 with TRBJ1-4, with 7 bases that match TRBD1. The CDR3 covers 15 residues. Trimming took 6 bases from V and 0 from J; bases not matched to a gene: 4. Germline V lookup: CDR1 LNHDA, CDR2 SQIVND (reference sequence). In DNA, the CDR3 is TGTGCCAGTAGGAGGACAGGCACAACTAATGAAAAACTGTTTTTT. This sequence encodes CASRRTGTTNEKLFF.

This chain links TRBV5-4 with TRBJ2-7; TRBD1 matches 7 bases. The CDR3 loop spans 17 amino acids. Trimming removed 0 bases from V and 4 bases from J; junction bases left unmatched: 13. Germline CDR1 and CDR2: SGHNT and YYREEE (reference sequence). The DNA of the CDR3 is TGTGCCAGCAGCTTGGTGGACAGGAACCTGGGCCTGTACGAGCAGTACTTC. Translated: CASSLVDRNLGLYEQYF.

The chain joins TRBV7-9 to TRBJ1-2, with 10 bases matching TRBD1. With 5 bases clipped from V and 8 bases from J, the junction kept 8 bases outside the gene matches. The CDR3 length is 14 residues. Looked up from germline, CDR1 is SEHNR and CDR2 is FQNEAQ (reference sequence). The DNA of the CDR3 is TGTGCCAGCAGCACACCCGGGACAGGGGTAGGCTACACCTTC. It codes for CASSTPGTGVGYTF.

By share, this clone counts as medium-sized (0.01 to 0.1%). This sequence joins TRBV18 and TRBJ1-6, with TRBD1 matching 8 bases. The CDR3 spans 15 residues. Germline V gene lookup returns CDR1 KGHSH and CDR2 LQKENI. The J segment lost 10 bases and the V segment lost 3 bases, leaving 8 bases of the junction unmatched. The CDR3 loop is CASSPDRGGFSPLHF. The DNA for the CDR3 is TGTGCCAGCTCACCCGACAGGGGAGGATTCTCACCCCTCCACTTT.

J is TRBJ1-2 and V is TRBV30, with D unclear. This CDR3 is 14 amino acids long. Trimming removed 0 bases at V and 4 bases at J, with 12 bases between. CDR1 is GTSNPN, CDR2 SVGIG, per germline (reference sequence). The CDR3 DNA sequence: TGTGCCTGGAGTGTACTGTCAGGAACCTATGGCTACACCTTC. Protein: CAWSVLSGTYGYTF.

The V and J genes are TRBV28 and TRBJ2-5, with D possibly being TRBD1 (5 bases). Germline V gives CDR1 MDHEN, CDR2 SYDVKM. Trimming pared 3 bases from V and 5 bases from J, leaving 7 bases between. CDR3 length: 12 amino acids. The CDR3 loop is CASSFRVETQYF. DNA for the CDR3: TGTGCCAGCAGTTTCAGGGTTGAGACCCAGTACTTC. Full variable domain (remainder filled in from reference TRBV28 and TRBJ2-5): DVKVTQSSRYLVKRTGEKVFLECVQDMDHENMFWYRQDPGLGLRLIYFSYDVKMKEKGDIPEGYSVSREKKERFSLILESASTNQTSMYLCASSFRVETQYFGPGTRLLVL.

The V and J genes are TRBV18 and TRBJ1-6; the match to TRBD1 covers 9 bases. The CDR3 runs to 16 residues. CDR1 is KGHSH, CDR2 LQKENI, per germline. V gave up 6 bases and J gave up 2 bases; unmatched junction bases: 5. In DNA, the CDR3 is TGTGCCAGCTCCAAAGACAGGGGGGCCTATAATTCACCCCTCCACTTT. It specifies CASSKDRGAYNSPLHF.

The rearrangement links TRBV4-1 to TRBJ2-5, with D tentatively TRBD2 (7 bases). The CDR3 is 16 amino acids. V was trimmed by 1 base and J by 4 bases, leaving 16 bases between them. The germline V gene encodes CDR1 MGHRA and CDR2 YSYEKL. This CDR3 is CASSQGGGGLGETQYF. CDR3 nucleotide sequence: TGCGCCAGCAGCCAAGGGGGGGGCGGGTTAGGAGAGACCCAGTACTTC.

The J gene is TRBJ2-3, the V gene TRBV6-1; 13 nucleotides agree with TRBD2. The CDR3 is 18 residues long. V shed 3 bases, J shed 2 bases, and the junction held 8 bases outside the gene matches. Per the germline V gene, CDR1 is MNHNS and CDR2 is SASEGT. The CDR3 DNA follows: TGTGCCAGCAGTGACCGATGGACTAGCGGGGGTCCCACAGATACGCAGTATTTT. Amino acid sequence: CASSDRWTSGGPTDTQYF.